This section outlines one TCR beta chain sequence together with its context. This sample was included in a study of cytomegalovirus exposure and HLA in healthy donors. There are 14 residues in the CDR3. Germline CDR1 reads MNHEY; CDR2 reads SMNVEV (reference sequence). The germline V and J ends were trimmed by 5 bases and 3 bases, with 13 bases remaining between them. The primer mix had 60 Vbeta and 13 Jbeta primers. Generated by immunoSEQ multiplex PCR, the TCRdb table keeps only in-frame clones and is missing some. This sample has fewer than 110,000 clones, with almost 80% found just once. V and J are TRBV27 and TRBJ1-1; tentatively, D is TRBD1 (5 bases). The sequencing input was PBMCs. The sequence derives from a man between 50 and 59 years old in good health and CMV-seropositive. The CDR3: CASSGGGGYTEAFF. CDR3 sequence (DNA): TGTGCCAGCAGTGGGGGGGGAGGTTACACTGAAGCTTTCTTT.